This is a list of T cell receptor beta chains from one sample in a study of human T cells and chemical hapten exposure. TCRdb independently ran MiXCR on the RACE reads; one entry per CDR3 protein. The data contain approximately 80,000 distinct CDR3 sequences, under 9% of them singletons. Here the sequenced sample was whole blood, taken in connection with sensitization to the hapten diphenylcyclopropenone (DPC). These receptor sequences come from a woman in her thirties with alopecia areata. Some clones in this sample may be carry-over from other donors' samples. CDR3s include the opening cysteine and the closing phenylalanine or tryptophan. Clone size is given for some rows only: seen once, a few or many times, or a class if the clone is expanded.

CASTPTLGQCATNEKLFF 18 few TRBV5-8
CAWGGPEQYF 10 many TRBV30
CASSQDTGSATDTQYF 16 many TRBV3-1
CASSWGGTNEKLFF 14 many TRBV5-1
CASGSPFLQRGAVYNEQFF 19 few TRBV12-5
CASRGPRRHGEAFF 14 few TRBV25-1
CASSGADRGSPLHF 14 few TRBV2
CSAKPTRGFHTEAFF 15 many TRBV20-1
CASSRRNINYGYTF 14 many TRBV5-1
CASSLDIIYEQYF 13 many TRBV5-1
CASSFVGSPLHF 12 many TRBV7-9
CASSLLQGRTGELFF 15 many TRBV12-3/TRBV12-4
CASSQDRVSFSPGANVLTF 19 few TRBV4-1
CSGGDSQSGGNTIYF 15 few TRBV20-1
CASSPVVQSSYNEQFF 16 many TRBV12-3/TRBV12-4
CSVVVYGNTIYF 12 few TRBV29-1
CSVSSLAGGPVDTQYF 16 NA TRBV29-1
CASSTHRSTEAFF 13 NA TRBV7-2
CASSYPTGGTEAFF 14 many TRBV6-6
CASSHSSNYGYTF 13 many TRBV7-9
CASNHPIIKQYF 12 NA TRBV7-3
CASSSSRGCGETQYF 15 few TRBV6-1
CASSPEGQGALLMYNEQFF 19 many TRBV6-1
CASSLSVSGAGEAFF 15 NA TRBV7-9
CASSIDPLRDKTYNEQFF 18 NA TRBV19
CASSLYGRLPEAFF 14 few TRBV12-3/TRBV12-4